This T cell receptor (beta chain) emerged from a study of blood T cell repertoires in COVID-19. The overall study: There were acute and convalescent COVID-19 samples, and they came from the United States, Italy and Spain. PBMCs, B-cell-depleted T cells, or T cells were the source of the cDNA or gDNA that made up the material.

The data were produced by immunoSEQ multiplex PCR, yet TCRdb's version contains in-frame clones alone and is incomplete. This sample has about 99,000 clones, with 70% to 90% found just once. CDR1 and CDR2 (germline): SQVTM, ANQGSEA. V was clipped by 4 bases and J by 1 base, with 5 bases between them. The CDR3 extends over 11 amino acids. The chain recombines TRBV29-1 with TRBJ2-7; D uncertain. The material sequenced was peripheral blood. This receptor was obtained from a human donor in a cohort sampled during active COVID-19. The CDR3 DNA reads as TGCAGCGTTGGCGTTTCCTACGAGCAGTACTTC. Translation: CSVGVSYEQYF.